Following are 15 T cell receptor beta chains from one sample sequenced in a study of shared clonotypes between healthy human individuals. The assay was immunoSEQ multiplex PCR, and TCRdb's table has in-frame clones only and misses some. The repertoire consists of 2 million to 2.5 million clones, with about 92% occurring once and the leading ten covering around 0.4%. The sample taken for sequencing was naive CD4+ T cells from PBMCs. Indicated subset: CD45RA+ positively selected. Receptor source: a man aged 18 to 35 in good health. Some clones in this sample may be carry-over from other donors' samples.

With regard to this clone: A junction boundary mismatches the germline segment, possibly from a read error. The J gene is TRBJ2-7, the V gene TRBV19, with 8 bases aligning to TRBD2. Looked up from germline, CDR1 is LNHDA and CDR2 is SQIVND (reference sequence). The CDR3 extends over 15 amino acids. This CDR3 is CASSRERTSSHEQYF. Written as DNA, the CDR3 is TGTGCCAGTAGTCGAGAAAGGACTAGCTCCCACGAGCAGTACTTC.

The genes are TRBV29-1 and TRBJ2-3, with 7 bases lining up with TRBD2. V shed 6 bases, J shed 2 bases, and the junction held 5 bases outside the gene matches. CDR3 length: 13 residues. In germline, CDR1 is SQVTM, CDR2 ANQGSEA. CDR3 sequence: CSVSGILTDTQYF. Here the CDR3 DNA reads TGCAGCGTCAGCGGGATCCTCACAGATACGCAGTATTTT.

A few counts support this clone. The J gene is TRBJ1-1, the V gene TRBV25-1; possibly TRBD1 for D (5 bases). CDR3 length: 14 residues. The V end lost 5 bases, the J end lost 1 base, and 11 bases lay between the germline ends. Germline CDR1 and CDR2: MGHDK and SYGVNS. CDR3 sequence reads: CASSHPGTNTEAFF. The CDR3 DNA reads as TGTGCCAGCAGTCACCCAGGGACGAACACTGAAGCTTTCTTT. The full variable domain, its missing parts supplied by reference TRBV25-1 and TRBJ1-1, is EADIYQTPRYLVIGTGKKITLECSQTMGHDKMYWYQQDPGMELHLIHYSYGVNSTEKGDLSSESTVSRIRTEHFPLTLESARPSHTSQYLCASSHPGTNTEAFFGQGTRLTVV.

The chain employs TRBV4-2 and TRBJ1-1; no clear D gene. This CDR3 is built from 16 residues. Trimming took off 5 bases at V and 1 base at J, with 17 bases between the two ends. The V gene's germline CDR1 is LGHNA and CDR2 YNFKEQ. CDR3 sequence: CASSYAGGRTNTEAFF. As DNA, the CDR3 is TGTGCCAGCAGCTACGCGGGAGGGCGGACGAACACTGAAGCTTTCTTT.

For the CDR3, the DNA is TGTGCCAGCAGCTTAAGTGTCAGCTACTATGGCTACACCTTC. This sequence encodes CASSLSVSYYGYTF. The gene calls are TRBV7-9 and TRBJ1-2; the D is unclear. Trimming took off 2 bases at V and 3 bases at J, with 10 bases between the two ends. This CDR3 has 14 residues. Germline-derived CDR1 and CDR2 are SEHNR and FQNEAQ (reference sequence).

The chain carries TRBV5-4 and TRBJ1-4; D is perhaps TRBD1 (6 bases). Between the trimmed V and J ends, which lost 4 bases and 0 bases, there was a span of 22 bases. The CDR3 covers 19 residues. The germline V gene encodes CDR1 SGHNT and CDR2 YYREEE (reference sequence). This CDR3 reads CASSLQLTPGAPTNEKLFF. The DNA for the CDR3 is TGTGCCAGCAGCCTTCAACTTACCCCAGGGGCTCCAACTAATGAAAAACTGTTTTTT.

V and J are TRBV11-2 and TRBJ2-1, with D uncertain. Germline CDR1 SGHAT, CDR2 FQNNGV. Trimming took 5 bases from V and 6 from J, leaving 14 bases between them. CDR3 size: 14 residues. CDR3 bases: TGTGCCAGCAGCCCGGACCCGTTCCCCAATGAGCAGTTCTTC. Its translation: CASSPDPFPNEQFF.

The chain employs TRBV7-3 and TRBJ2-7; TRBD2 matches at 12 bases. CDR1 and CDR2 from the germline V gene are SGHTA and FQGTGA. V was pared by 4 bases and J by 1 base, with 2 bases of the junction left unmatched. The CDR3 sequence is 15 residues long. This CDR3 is CASSSGLAGSYEQYF. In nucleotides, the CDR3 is TGTGCCAGCAGCTCCGGACTAGCGGGATCCTACGAGCAGTACTTC.

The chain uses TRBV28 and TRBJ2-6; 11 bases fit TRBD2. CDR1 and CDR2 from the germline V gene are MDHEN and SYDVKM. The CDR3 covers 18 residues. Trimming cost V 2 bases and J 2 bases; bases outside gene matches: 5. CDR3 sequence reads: CASSLTSGSMAGANVLTF. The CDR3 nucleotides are TGTGCCAGCAGTTTAACTAGCGGGAGCATGGCTGGGGCCAACGTCCTGACTTTC.

This CDR3 reads CASSFRAGGTNTGELFF. CDR3 nucleotides: TGCGCCAGCAGCTTTAGAGCGGGAGGGACGAACACCGGGGAGCTGTTTTTT. V usage is TRBV5-1 and J usage is TRBJ2-2, with TRBD2 matching over 10 bases. Germline CDR1 SGHRS, CDR2 YFSETQ. The CDR3 has 17 amino acids. V trimming: 2 bases; J trimming: 0 bases; junction bases outside the gene matches: 4.

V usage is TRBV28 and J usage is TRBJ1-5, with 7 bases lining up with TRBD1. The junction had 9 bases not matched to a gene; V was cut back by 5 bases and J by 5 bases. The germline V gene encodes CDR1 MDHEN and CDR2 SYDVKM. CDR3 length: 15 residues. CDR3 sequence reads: CASSPGTATYQPQHF. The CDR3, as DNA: TGTGCCAGCAGTCCCGGGACAGCCACTTATCAGCCCCAGCATTTT.

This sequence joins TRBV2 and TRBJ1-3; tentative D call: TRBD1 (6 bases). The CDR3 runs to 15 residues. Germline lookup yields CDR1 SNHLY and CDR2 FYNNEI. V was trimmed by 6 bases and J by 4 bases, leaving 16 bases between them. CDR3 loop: CASRLGGANGNTIYF. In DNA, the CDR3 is TGTGCCAGCAGATTAGGGGGGGCTAACGGAAACACCATATATTTT.

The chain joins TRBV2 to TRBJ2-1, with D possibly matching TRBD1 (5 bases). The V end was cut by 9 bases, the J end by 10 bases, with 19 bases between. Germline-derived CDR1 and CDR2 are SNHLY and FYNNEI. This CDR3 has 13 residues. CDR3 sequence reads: CASSRFRAGEQFF. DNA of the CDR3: TGTGCCAGTTCTCGATTCAGGGCCGGGGAGCAGTTCTTC.

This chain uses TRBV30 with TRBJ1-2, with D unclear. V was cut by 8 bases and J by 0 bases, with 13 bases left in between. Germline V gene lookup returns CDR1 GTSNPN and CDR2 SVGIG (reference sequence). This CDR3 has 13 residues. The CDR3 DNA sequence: TGTGCCCGTGCGAGACAAGCTAACTATGGCTACACCTTC. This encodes CARARQANYGYTF.

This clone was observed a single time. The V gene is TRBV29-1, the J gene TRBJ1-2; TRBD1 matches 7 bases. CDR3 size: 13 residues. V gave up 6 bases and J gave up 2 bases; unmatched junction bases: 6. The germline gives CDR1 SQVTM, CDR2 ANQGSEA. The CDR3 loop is CSVSRDSNYGYTF. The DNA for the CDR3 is TGCAGCGTGAGCCGGGACAGCAACTATGGCTACACCTTC.